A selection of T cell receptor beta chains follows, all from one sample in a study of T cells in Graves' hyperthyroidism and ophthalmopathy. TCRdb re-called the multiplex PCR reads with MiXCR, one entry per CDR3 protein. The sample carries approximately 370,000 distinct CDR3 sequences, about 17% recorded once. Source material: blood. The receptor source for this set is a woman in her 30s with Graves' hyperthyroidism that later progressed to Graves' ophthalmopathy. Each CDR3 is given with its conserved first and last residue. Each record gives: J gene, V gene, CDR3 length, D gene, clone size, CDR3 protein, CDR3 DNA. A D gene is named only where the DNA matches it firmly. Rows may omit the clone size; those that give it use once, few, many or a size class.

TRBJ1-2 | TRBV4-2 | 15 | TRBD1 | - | CASSQSGTGGYGYTF | TGTGCCAGCAGCCAGTCCGGGACAGGGGGCTATGGCTACACCTTC
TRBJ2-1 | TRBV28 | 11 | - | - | CVCGHYNEQSF | TGTGTCTGCGGGCACTACAATGAGCAGTCCTTC
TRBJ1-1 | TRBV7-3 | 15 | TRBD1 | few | CASSPTGTGSTVAFF | TGTGCCAGCAGCCCTACCGGGACAGGGTCCACTGTAGCTTTCTTT
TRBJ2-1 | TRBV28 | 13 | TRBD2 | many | CATLSGRWNEQFF | TGTGCCACCCTTAGCGGGAGGTGGAATGAGCAGTTCTTC
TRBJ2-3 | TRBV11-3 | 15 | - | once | CASSLGSDPTGTQYF | TGTGCCAGCAGCTTAGGGTCAGACCCGACAGGTACGCAGTATTTT
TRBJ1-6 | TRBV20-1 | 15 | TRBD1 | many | CSAQLPGQHNSPLHF | TGCAGTGCCCAACTCCCGGGACAGCATAATTCACCCCTCCACTTT
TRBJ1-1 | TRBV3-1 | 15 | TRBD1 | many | CASQDRRGQNTEAFF | TGTGCCAGCCAGGACAGGAGGGGTCAAAACACTGAAGCTTTCTTT
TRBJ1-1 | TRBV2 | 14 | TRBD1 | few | CASSGTGQGQVAFF | TGTGCCAGCAGTGGGACCGGACAGGGGCAGGTAGCTTTCTTT
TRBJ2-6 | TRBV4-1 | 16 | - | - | CASSPDRVSGANVLTF | TGCGCCAGCAGCCCCGATCGGGTTTCTGGGGCCAACGTCCTGACTTTC
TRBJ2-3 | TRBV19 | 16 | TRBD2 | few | CASSSDTSGRTDTQYF | TGTGCCAGTAGTAGCGATACTAGCGGGAGAACAGATACGCAGTATTTT
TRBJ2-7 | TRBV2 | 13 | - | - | CASSTPYTYEQYF | TGTGCCAGTAGTACCCCCTACACCTACGAGCAGTACTTC
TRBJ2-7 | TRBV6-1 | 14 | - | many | CASISGQSHYEQYF | TGTGCCAGCATCTCGGGGCAGTCACACTACGAGCAGTACTTC
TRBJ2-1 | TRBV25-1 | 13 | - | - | CASRLTRGNEQFF | TGTGCCAGCAGACTAACTAGAGGCAATGAGCAGTTCTTC
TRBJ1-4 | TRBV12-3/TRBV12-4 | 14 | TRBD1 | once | CASNTGTGSEKLFF | TGTGCCAGCAACACCGGGACAGGGAGTGAAAAACTGTTTTTT
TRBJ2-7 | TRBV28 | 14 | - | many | CASTSWDLGGEQYF | TGTGCCAGCACATCCTGGGACCTAGGGGGCGAGCAGTACTTC
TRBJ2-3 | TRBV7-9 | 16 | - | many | CASSLEGIASTDTQYF | TGTGCCAGCAGCTTAGAAGGAATAGCTAGCACAGATACGCAGTATTTT
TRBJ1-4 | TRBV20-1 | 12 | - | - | CSAKPDSEKLFF | TGCAGTGCTAAACCCGACAGTGAAAAACTGTTTTTT
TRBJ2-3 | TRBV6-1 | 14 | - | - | CASRTLGVTDTQYF | TGTGCCAGCAGAACATTAGGGGTCACAGATACGCAGTATTTT
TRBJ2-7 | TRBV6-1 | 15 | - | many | CASSPQRPSSYEQYF | TGTGCCAGCAGTCCCCAGCGCCCTAGCTCCTACGAGCAGTACTTC
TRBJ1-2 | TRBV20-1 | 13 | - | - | CSARGWVSYGYTF | TGCAGTGCTAGAGGTTGGGTCAGCTATGGCTACACCTTC
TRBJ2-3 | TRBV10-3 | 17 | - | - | CVISESPQGITTDTQYF | TGTGTCATCAGTGAATCGCCCCAGGGGATTACCACAGATACGCAGTATTTT
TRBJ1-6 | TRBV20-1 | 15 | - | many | CSARSNGGVRSPLHF | TGCAGTGCTAGGTCTAACGGGGGGGTTCGATCACCCCTCCACTTT
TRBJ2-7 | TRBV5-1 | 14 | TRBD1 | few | CASSALQGTYEQYF | TGCGCCAGCAGCGCATTACAGGGGACCTACGAGCAGTACTTC
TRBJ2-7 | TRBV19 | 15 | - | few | CASKYRGGPAYEQYF | TGTGCCAGTAAATACAGGGGAGGGCCGGCCTACGAGCAGTACTTC
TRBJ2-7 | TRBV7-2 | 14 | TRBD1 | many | CASSFPGTDYEQYF | TGTGCCAGCAGCTTCCCCGGGACAGACTACGAGCAGTACTTC
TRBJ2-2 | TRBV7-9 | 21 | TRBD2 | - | CASSFRGLAGVPRGSTGELFF | TGTGCCAGCAGCTTTCGGGGACTAGCGGGAGTCCCGAGGGGGAGCACCGGGGAGCTGTTTTTT
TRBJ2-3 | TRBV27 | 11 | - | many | CASTLGDTQYF | TGTGCCAGCACCCTGGGGGATACGCAGTATTTT
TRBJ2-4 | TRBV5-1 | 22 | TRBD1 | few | CASSGRTTNRGTGAVSKNIQYF | TGCGCCAGCAGCGGACGAACTACTAATCGAGGGACAGGCGCGGTTTCCAAAAACATTCAGTACTTC
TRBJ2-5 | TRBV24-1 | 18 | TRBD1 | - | CATSDPRQGVEPLETQYF | TGTGCCACCAGTGATCCAAGACAGGGGGTCGAGCCGTTAGAGACCCAGTACTTC
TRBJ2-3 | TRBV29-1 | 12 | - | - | CSALSVSDTQYF | TGCAGCGCCTTGTCCGTGTCCGATACGCAGTATTTT
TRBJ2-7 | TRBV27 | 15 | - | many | CASSLSVAFSTEQYF | TGTGCCAGCAGTTTATCCGTGGCGTTCTCAACCGAGCAGTACTTC
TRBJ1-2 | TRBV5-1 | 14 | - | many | CASSLEGVLYGYTF | TGCGCCAGCAGCTTGGAGGGGGTTCTCTATGGCTACACCTTC
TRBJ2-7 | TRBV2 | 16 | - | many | CASSEAPEASLHEQYF | TGTGCCAGCAGTGAAGCCCCCGAGGCCTCTCTCCACGAGCAGTACTTC
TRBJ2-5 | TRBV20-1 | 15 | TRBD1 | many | CSAKDRGSPQETQYF | TGCAGTGCTAAGGACAGGGGCTCTCCCCAAGAGACCCAGTACTTC
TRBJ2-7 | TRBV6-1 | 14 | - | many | CASSETTGSYEQYF | TGTGCCAGCAGTGAAACGACAGGTTCCTACGAGCAGTACTTC
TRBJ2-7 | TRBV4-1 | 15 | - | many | CASSQERGPGYEQYF | TGCGCCAGCAGCCAAGAACGGGGCCCTGGGTACGAGCAGTACTTC
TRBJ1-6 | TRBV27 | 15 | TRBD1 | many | CASSNNRGGNSPLHF | TGTGCCAGCAGTAATAACAGGGGAGGAAATTCACCCCTCCACTTT
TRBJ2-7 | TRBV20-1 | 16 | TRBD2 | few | CSARVGLAGHSYEQYF | TGCAGTGCTAGAGTGGGGCTAGCGGGTCACTCCTACGAGCAGTACTTC
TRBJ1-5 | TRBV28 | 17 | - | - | CASSPDPGGHSNQPQHF | TGTGCCAGCAGCCCAGATCCCGGAGGGCATAGCAATCAGCCCCAGCATTTT
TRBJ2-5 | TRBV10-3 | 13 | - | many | CAISISGQETQYF | TGTGCCATCAGCATCAGCGGGCAAGAGACCCAGTACTTC
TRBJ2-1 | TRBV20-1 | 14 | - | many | CSATRSYLVHEQFF | TGCAGTGCTACCCGTAGCTATCTCGTTCATGAGCAGTTCTTC
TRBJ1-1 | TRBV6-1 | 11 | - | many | CASSEETEAFF | TGTGCCAGCAGTGAAGAGACTGAAGCTTTCTTT
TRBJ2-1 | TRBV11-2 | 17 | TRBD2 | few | CASSSQLAGGPVDEQFF | TGTGCCAGCAGCTCCCAACTAGCGGGGGGGCCTGTAGATGAGCAGTTCTTC